This entry is about one T cell receptor beta chain. The antigen remains undetermined. The entry originates in a study of CD4 T cells in relation to SARS-CoV-2 and coronaviruses. Overall study: ViraFEST: approximately 10-day antigen culture of PBMCs, then TCR beta CDR3 sequencing.

Only in-frame clones appear in the TCRdb table, and some are missing; sequencing was by immunoSEQ multiplex PCR. The sample lists approximately 40,000 clones; 70% to 80% were seen once. This TCR was sampled from an adult with COVID-19. Sequenced sample: memory CD4+ T cells from PBMCs, cultured in vitro.

The CDR3: CASSPGSSWGYGYTF. CDR3 bases: TGTGCCAGCAGCCCCGGTTCTTCCTGGGGTTATGGCTACACCTTC. V and J are TRBV3-1 (or the pseudogene TRBV3-2) and TRBJ1-2, with no clear D. Trimming pared 4 bases from V and 5 bases from J, leaving 17 bases between. Germline CDR1 reads LGHDT; CDR2 reads YNNKEL (reference sequence). The CDR3 is made up of 15 amino acids.